These 4 T cell receptor beta chains originate from one sample sequenced in a study of shared clonotypes between healthy human individuals. Produced via immunoSEQ multiplex PCR; TCRdb's table is partial and in-frame only. The table includes about 520,000 clones, more than 75% detected once. The sequencing input was PBMCs. The source of these receptors is a woman aged 40-49 years in good health. Some clones in this sample may be carry-over from other donors' samples.

The chain has TRBV7-8 and TRBJ1-2; D is unclear. Germline V gene sequence: CDR1 SGHVS, CDR2 FQNEAQ. V was trimmed by 2 bases and J by 4 bases, leaving 11 bases between them. The CDR3 contains 14 residues. CDR3 sequence (DNA): TGTGCCAGCAGCTTATCGGCTGATCGCTATGGCTACACCTTC. As protein: CASSLSADRYGYTF.

The chain recombines TRBV19 with TRBJ2-1; tentatively, D is TRBD1 (6 bases). The V and J ends lost 7 bases and 4 bases respectively, with 14 bases between them. Germline CDR1 LNHDA, CDR2 SQIVND (reference sequence). CDR3 length: 14 residues. The CDR3 is CASKVPDRYNEQFF. The CDR3 coding sequence is TGTGCCAGTAAAGTACCCGACAGGTACAATGAGCAGTTCTTC.

The V gene is TRBV2, the J gene TRBJ2-3, with 9 bases aligning to TRBD2. This CDR3 is 16 amino acids long. The germline V gene has CDR1 SNHLY and CDR2 FYNNEI. V trimming: 3 bases; J trimming: 6 bases; junction bases outside the gene matches: 10. Here the CDR3 reads CASSEEVSGRYDTQYF. The CDR3 region has the DNA TGTGCCAGCAGTGAGGAGGTTAGCGGGAGATACGATACGCAGTATTTT.

The CDR3 loop is CASSLGMRDTEAFF. The CDR3 DNA follows: TGTGCCAGCAGCTTGGGCATGAGGGACACTGAAGCTTTCTTT. The chain employs TRBV5-5 and TRBJ1-1; D ambiguous. Trimming pared 0 bases from V and 3 bases from J, leaving 9 bases between. Germline V gene lookup returns CDR1 SGHKS and CDR2 YYEKEE (reference sequence). The CDR3 totals 14 residues.